The rows below give T cell receptor beta chains drawn from one sample of a study of CD4 T cells in relation to SARS-CoV-2 and coronaviruses. Antigen specificity for these receptors is unknown. Profiling relied on immunoSEQ multiplex PCR, and the TCRdb table lists in-frame clones only, not all of them. The sample comprises some 40,000 clones, under 85% of which are singletons, and around 20% rests with the top ten. Sequenced: memory CD4+ T cells from PBMCs, cultured in vitro. Source of these receptors: an adult with COVID-19. Both conserved end residues are part of each CDR3. A D gene is named only where the DNA matches it firmly. Expanded clones are given a class, and other clones once, few, many or no size at all.

v_call	d_call	clone_size	j_call	cdr3_nt	cdr3_aa
TRBV5-6	TRBD2	NA	TRBJ2-3	TGTGCCAGCAGCTTGGTTCTATTAGCGGGAGGTGGTTCGGATACGCAGTATTTT	CASSLVLLAGGGSDTQYF
TRBV6-5	NA	NA	TRBJ1-2	TGTGCCAGCAGTTACCGGGACTCCACCGGAGGCTACACCTTC	CASSYRDSTGGYTF
TRBV2	NA	NA	TRBJ1-1	TGTGCCAGCAGCCCACGACCGCTAGGTTACACTGAAGCTTTCTTT	CASSPRPLGYTEAFF
TRBV5-6	NA	once	TRBJ1-2	TGTGCCAGCAGCTCGTCAAGGGCAGGGCTAGCGTGGAGGGAGGGCTACACCTTC	CASSSSRAGLAWREGYTF
TRBV6-6	NA	NA	TRBJ1-5	TGTGCCACAGATACTGCGGGGTTTCTCAATCAGCCCCAGCATTTT	CATDTAGFLNQPQHF
TRBV11-2	NA	NA	TRBJ2-7	TGTGCCAGCAGCTCTACCTGGGGCTCCGTATACGAGCAGTACTTC	CASSSTWGSVYEQYF
TRBV10-3	NA	NA	TRBJ2-1	TGTGCCATCAGTGAGGGTACCGTGCACAATGAGCAGTTCTTC	CAISEGTVHNEQFF
TRBV13	NA	NA	TRBJ2-7	TGTGCCAGCAGCTTCTGGGAGAGCGGTTCCTACGAGCAGTACTTC	CASSFWESGSYEQYF
TRBV19	NA	NA	TRBJ2-3	TGTGCCAGTAGTATAGGAGCGGATCGGGCCGGAGATACGCAGTATTTT	CASSIGADRAGDTQYF
TRBV4-1	TRBD2	once	TRBJ2-1	TGCGCCAGCAGCCAAGTGGATATGGGACTAGTCGCGGGTGAGCAGTTCTTC	CASSQVDMGLVAGEQFF
TRBV7-2	TRBD1	NA	TRBJ1-2	TGTGCCAGCAGCTTAGCCGGGACAGGGCATGGCTACACCTTC	CASSLAGTGHGYTF
TRBV19	TRBD1	NA	TRBJ2-7	TGTGCCAGTAGAGGGACAGGGGGTCAGCAGTACTTC	CASRGTGGQQYF
TRBV21-1	NA	NA	TRBJ2-3	TGTGCCAGCAGCGATAAGATAACCGGGACTAGCGTGAATCTAGATACGCAGTATTTT	CASSDKITGTSVNLDTQYF
TRBV6-5	TRBD1	once	TRBJ1-3	TGTGCCAGCAGTCGACAGGGTGCTGGAAACACCATATATTTT	CASSRQGAGNTIYF
TRBV7-9	NA	few	TRBJ2-2	TGTGCCAGCGGGGACACCGGGGAGCTGTTTTTT	CASGDTGELFF
TRBV5-6	NA	NA	TRBJ1-5	TGTGCCAGCAGCGCGAGAGGGGGGGGTTATAGCAATCAGCCCCAGCATTTT	CASSARGGGYSNQPQHF
TRBV19	NA	NA	TRBJ1-2	TGTGCCAGTAGTATGGACAGCCTTAACTATGGCTACACCTTC	CASSMDSLNYGYTF
TRBV6-2/TRBV6-3	NA	NA	TRBJ2-3	TGTGCCAGCAGTTTCTCTCGCGAGGTTAGCACAGATACGCAGTATTTT	CASSFSREVSTDTQYF
TRBV19	NA	NA	TRBJ1-3	TGTGCCAGTAGTACAACCAGGATATTCTCTGGAAACACCATATATTTT	CASSTTRIFSGNTIYF
TRBV27	TRBD1	NA	TRBJ2-6	TGTGCCAGCAGTTCGAGACAGGGGGCGCCTGGGGCCAACGTCCTGACTTTC	CASSSRQGAPGANVLTF
TRBV6-6	TRBD2	NA	TRBJ2-4	TGTGCCAGCAGTTACCGGGAGGGGTCCGCCAAAAACATTCAGTACTTC	CASSYREGSAKNIQYF
TRBV25-1	NA	few	TRBJ2-1	TGTGCCAGCAGTGAGGGCGCTCGGGGTGAGCAGTTCTTC	CASSEGARGEQFF
TRBV25-1	TRBD2	NA	TRBJ2-1	TGTGCCAGCAGTGCCCGGGACTACAGCTCCTACAATGAGCAGTTCTTC	CASSARDYSSYNEQFF
TRBV15	NA	NA	TRBJ2-2	TGTGCCACCAGCAGAGATAGGACATTACCACCGAACACCGGGGAGCTGTTTTTT	CATSRDRTLPPNTGELFF
TRBV7-9	TRBD2	NA	TRBJ2-1	TGTGCCAGCAGCTTACATGGTGTCGCGGGAGGGGGCTACAATGAGCAGTTCTTC	CASSLHGVAGGGYNEQFF
TRBV7-8	TRBD1	NA	TRBJ2-5	TGTGCCAGCAGCCGCACAGGGGGCGCGAGTAAAGAGACCCAGTACTTC	CASSRTGGASKETQYF
TRBV5-1	NA	NA	TRBJ2-3	TGCGCCAGCAGCAACTTGCCGACAGATACGCAGTATTTT	CASSNLPTDTQYF